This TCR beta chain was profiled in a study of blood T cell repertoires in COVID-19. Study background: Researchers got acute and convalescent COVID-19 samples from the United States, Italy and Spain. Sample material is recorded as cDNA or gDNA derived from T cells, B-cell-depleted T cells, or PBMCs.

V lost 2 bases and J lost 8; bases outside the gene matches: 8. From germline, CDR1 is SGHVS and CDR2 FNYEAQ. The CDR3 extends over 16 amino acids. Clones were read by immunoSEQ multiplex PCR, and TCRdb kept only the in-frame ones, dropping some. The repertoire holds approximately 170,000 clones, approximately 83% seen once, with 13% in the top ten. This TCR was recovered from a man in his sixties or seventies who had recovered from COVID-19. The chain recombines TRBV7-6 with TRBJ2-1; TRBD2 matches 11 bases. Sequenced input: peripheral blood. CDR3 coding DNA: TGTGCCAGCAGCTTAAGCATGACTAGCGGGAAATATGAGCAGTTCTTC. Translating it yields CASSLSMTSGKYEQFF.